This TCR beta chain was identified during a study of blood T cell repertoires in COVID-19. Study information: Acute-phase and convalescent COVID-19 samples originated in the United States, Italy and Spain. PBMCs, B-cell-depleted T cells, or T cells were the source of the cDNA or gDNA that made up the material.

Original processing notes: Using reference gene primer amplification, nucleated cell counts were estimated. Sequenced by immunoSEQ multiplex PCR; TCRdb stores in-frame clones only, minus some. The V and J calls and clone size come from that table; D and trimming were worked out from the DNA. The table records tens of thousands of clones, approximately 90% of them present only once. This CDR3 has 16 amino acids. In germline, CDR1 is SGHTA, CDR2 FQGTGA. Losses at the gene ends were 2 bases for V and 1 base for J; bases not matched to a gene: 4. This rearrangement joins TRBV7-3 to TRBJ2-2; 7 bases are shared with TRBD2. The TCR was taken from a human donor in a cohort sampled during active COVID-19. Sample: peripheral blood. The CDR3 DNA reads as TGTGCCAGCAGCTTAGATGGCGGGAGGAACACCGGGGAGCTGTTTTTT. Translation: CASSLDGGRNTGELFF.